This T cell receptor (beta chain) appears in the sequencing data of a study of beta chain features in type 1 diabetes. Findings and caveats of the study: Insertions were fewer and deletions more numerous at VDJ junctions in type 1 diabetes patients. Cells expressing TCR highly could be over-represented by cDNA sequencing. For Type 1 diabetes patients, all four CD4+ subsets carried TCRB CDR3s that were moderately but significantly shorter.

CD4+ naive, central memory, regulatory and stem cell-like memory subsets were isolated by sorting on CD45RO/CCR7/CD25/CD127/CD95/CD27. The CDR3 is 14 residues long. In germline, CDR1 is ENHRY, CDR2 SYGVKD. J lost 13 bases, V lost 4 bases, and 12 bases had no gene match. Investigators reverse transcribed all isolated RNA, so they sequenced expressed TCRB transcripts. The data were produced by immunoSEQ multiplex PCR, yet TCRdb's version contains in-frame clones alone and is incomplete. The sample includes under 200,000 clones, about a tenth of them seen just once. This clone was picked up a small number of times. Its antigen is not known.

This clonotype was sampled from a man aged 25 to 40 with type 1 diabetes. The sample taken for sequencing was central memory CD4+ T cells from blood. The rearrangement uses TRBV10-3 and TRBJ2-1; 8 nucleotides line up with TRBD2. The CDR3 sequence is CAISVGTSLSTQFF. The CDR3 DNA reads TGTGCCATCAGTGTAGGGACTAGTCTTTCGACTCAGTTCTTC.